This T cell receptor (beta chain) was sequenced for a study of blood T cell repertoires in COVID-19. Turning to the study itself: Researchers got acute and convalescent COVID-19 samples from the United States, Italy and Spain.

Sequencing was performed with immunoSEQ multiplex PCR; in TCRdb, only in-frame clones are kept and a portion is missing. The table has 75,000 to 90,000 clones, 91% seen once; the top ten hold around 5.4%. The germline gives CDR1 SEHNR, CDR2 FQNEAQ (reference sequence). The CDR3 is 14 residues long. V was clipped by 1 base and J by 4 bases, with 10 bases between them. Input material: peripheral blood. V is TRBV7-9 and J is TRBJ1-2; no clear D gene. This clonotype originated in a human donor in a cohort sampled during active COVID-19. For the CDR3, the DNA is TGTGCCAGCAGCTTAGGAACCCGGGGCTATGGCTACACCTTC. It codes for CASSLGTRGYGYTF.